This T cell receptor (beta chain) was recorded in a study of control samples from healthy donors and cancer patients. CDR3 length: 15 residues. The germline V gene has CDR1 WSHSY and CDR2 SAAADI. The ends lost 3 bases at V and 7 bases at J; junction bases unmatched: 8. Only in-frame clones appear in the TCRdb table, and some are missing; sequencing was by immunoSEQ multiplex PCR. Of fewer than 65,000 clones listed, about four fifths were seen once; the top ten hold around 10%. Sequenced sample: blood. The gene calls are TRBV10-2 and TRBJ2-1; 8 positions agree with TRBD2. The clonotype was recovered from a man aged 65 to 79 in good health. CDR3 amino acids: CASSDTSGRRNEQFF. The CDR3 bases are TGCGCCAGCAGTGATACAAGCGGGAGACGGAATGAGCAGTTCTTC.